This passage covers 13 T cell receptor beta chains from one sample sequenced in a study of T cells in Graves' hyperthyroidism and ophthalmopathy. From RNA transcripts, TCR beta CDR3 regions were amplified. An initial round of RT-PCR targeting the TCR CDR3 relied on the HTBI primer set. TCRdb passed the multiplex PCR reads through MiXCR, listing each CDR3 protein once. The data hold approximately 370,000 distinct CDR3 sequences, with approximately 18% observed a single time. Source material: blood. These receptors were obtained from a woman younger than 45 with Graves' hyperthyroidism that later progressed to Graves' ophthalmopathy.

This clonotype was detected ten times or more. In nucleotides, the CDR3 is TGTGCCAGCGGAACTAACACTTACGAGCAGTACTTC. Protein sequence: CASGTNTYEQYF. This chain uses TRBV27 with TRBJ2-7; D call uncertain. V shed 8 bases and J shed 4 bases, with 12 bases lying between them. Per the germline V gene, CDR1 is MNHEY and CDR2 is SMNVEV (reference sequence). This CDR3 contains 12 residues.

This clonotype was seen ten or more times. The rearrangement uses TRBV30 and TRBJ2-7, with TRBD2 matching over 10 bases. The CDR3 is made up of 13 amino acids. The germline CDR1 and CDR2 sequences are GTSNPN and SVGIG (reference sequence). J gave up 1 base and V 8 bases, and 5 bases lay outside the gene matches. The DNA for the CDR3 is TGTGCCCTGTGGACTAGCGGATCCTACGAGCAGTACTTC. It encodes CALWTSGSYEQYF.

The chain carries TRBV2 and TRBJ2-7; D is ambiguous. Trimming took 2 bases from V and 3 from J, leaving 8 bases between them. Per germline, CDR1 SNHLY and CDR2 FYNNEI. The CDR3 has 13 residues. Written as DNA, the CDR3 is TGTGCCAGCAGTGAACTAGAAAACTACGAGCAGTACTTC. This encodes CASSELENYEQYF. Supplemented by reference TRBV2 and TRBJ2-7, the full variable domain reads EPEVTQTPSHQVTQMGQEVILRCVPISNHLYFYWYRQILGQKVEFLVSFYNNEISEKSEIFDDQFSVERPDGSNFTLKIRSTKLEDSAMYFCASSELENYEQYFGPGTRLTVT.

The chain uses TRBV30 and TRBJ1-2; 7 bases agree with TRBD1. With 4 bases clipped from V and 3 bases from J, the junction kept 5 bases outside the gene matches. The germline V gene encodes CDR1 GTSNPN and CDR2 SVGIG (reference sequence). The CDR3 loop spans 13 amino acids. The CDR3: CAWKTGLDYGYTF. The CDR3 DNA reads as TGTGCCTGGAAGACAGGGTTGGACTATGGCTACACCTTC.

The genes are TRBV29-1 and TRBJ1-5; D possibly corresponds to TRBD1 (5 bases). This CDR3 region has 13 residues. The V end was cut by 4 bases, the J end by 8 bases, with 15 bases between. Germline V CDR1 and CDR2: SQVTM, ANQGSEA. The CDR3 here is CSVGRAGKEPQHF. The CDR3 nucleotides read TGCAGCGTTGGAAGGGCAGGGAAGGAGCCCCAGCATTTT.

This chain joins TRBV14 and TRBJ2-3, with TRBD1 identical over 8 bases. Germline V gives CDR1 SGHDN, CDR2 FVKESK. This CDR3 spans 16 amino acids. The J segment lost 2 bases and the V segment lost 5 bases, leaving 9 bases of the junction unmatched. CDR3 sequence (DNA): TGTGCCAGCAGCAAGGACAGGGACGTTTACACAGATACGCAGTATTTT. As protein: CASSKDRDVYTDTQYF. Full variable domain (remainder filled in from reference TRBV14 and TRBJ2-3): EAGVTQFPSHSVIEKGQTVTLRCDPISGHDNLYWYRRVMGKEIKFLLHFVKESKQDESGMPNNRFLAERTGGTYSTLKVQPAELEDSGVYFCASSKDRDVYTDTQYFGPGTRLTVL.

This clonotype occurred many times. The rearrangement uses TRBV5-6 and TRBJ2-3; 8 bases match TRBD1. Trimming took 4 bases from V and 6 from J; bases not matched to a gene: 10. CDR3 length: 15 amino acids. CDR1 SGHDT and CDR2 YYEEEE come from the germline V gene. The CDR3: CASSIGQGGGDTQYF. DNA for the CDR3: TGTGCCAGCAGCATTGGACAGGGTGGGGGCGATACGCAGTATTTT.

This clonotype was counted ten times or more. This chain links TRBV24-1 with TRBJ2-3; TRBD2 might be the D (6 bases). Germline CDR1 KGHDR, CDR2 SFDVKD. This CDR3 has 15 amino acids. V gave up 3 bases and J gave up 1 base, with 10 bases separating them. This chain's CDR3 is CATSDEASGTDTQYF. DNA for the CDR3: TGTGCCACCAGTGATGAGGCTAGCGGCACAGATACGCAGTATTTT.

This clonotype was detected many times. This rearrangement joins TRBV28 to TRBJ1-6; D remains unclear. The CDR3 contains 15 residues. The germline gives CDR1 MDHEN, CDR2 SYDVKM. The V gene lost 2 bases and the J gene lost 0 bases, with 5 bases spanning the gap. The CDR3 nucleotides read TGTGCCAGCAGTTTAGGGAGCTCCTATAATTCACCCCTCCACTTT. It codes for CASSLGSSYNSPLHF.

At least ten counts were recorded for this clonotype. Written as DNA, the CDR3 is TGTGCCAGCAGCCATCCGGGACAGGGCCCAATGAACACTGAAGCTTTCTTT. Protein product: CASSHPGQGPMNTEAFF. The chain links TRBV7-9 to TRBJ1-1; 9 bases map to TRBD1. V trimming: 5 bases; J trimming: 0 bases; junction bases outside the gene matches: 10. Germline CDR1 is SEHNR and CDR2 is FQNEAQ (reference sequence). The CDR3 spans 17 residues.

This clonotype came up many times. The gene calls are TRBV3-1 and TRBJ1-1, with no clear D. This CDR3 region has 15 residues. Between the trimmed V and J ends, which lost 0 bases and 8 bases, there was a span of 16 bases. CDR1 and CDR2 (germline): LGHDT, YNNKEL (reference sequence). CDR3 loop: CASSQEIPLGGEAFF. The CDR3 bases are TGTGCCAGCAGCCAAGAGATACCCCTGGGTGGAGAAGCTTTCTTT.

This clonotype has more than one count but fewer than ten. The chain carries TRBV4-1 and TRBJ1-6; possible D gene TRBD1, 5 bases. With 1 base removed from V and 3 bases from J, the gap between germline ends came to 10 bases. The germline V gene has CDR1 MGHRA and CDR2 YSYEKL. This CDR3 comprises 16 residues. The DNA for the CDR3 is TGCGCCAGCAGCCAAGGGCAGGGCGACTATAATTCACCCCTCCACTTT. This translates into CASSQGQGDYNSPLHF.

This clonotype was counted only a few times. The V and J genes are TRBV5-1 and TRBJ2-6; 7 bases are shared with TRBD1. The CDR3 is 16 amino acids. V dropped 4 bases and J dropped 0; count of bases not matched to a gene: 4. From germline, CDR1 is SGHRS and CDR2 YFSETQ. The CDR3: CASSRQGPSGANVLTF. CDR3 DNA: TGCGCCAGCAGCCGACAGGGCCCCTCTGGGGCCAACGTCCTGACTTTC.